This TCR beta chain was sequenced for a study of tumor-infiltrating T cells and Merkel cell polyomavirus. On the study more broadly: CD8+ T cells recognized the Merkel cell polyomavirus KLL epitope. Follow-up lasted a median about three years (range 1.1–6.0 years). Therapies varied by patient, including chemotherapy, radiation and immunotherapies.

Sequenced by immunoSEQ multiplex PCR; TCRdb stores in-frame clones only, minus some. The sample has 20,000 to 30,000 clones; approximately 90% are singletons. Concerning this clone itself: Antigen unknown.

Findings of the study overall: The study covered a single Merkel cell polyomavirus epitope only. KLL-specific TRB repertoires were diverse and largely private.

All patients' tumors stained robustly positive for Merkel cell polyomavirus Large T antigen by immunohistochemistry. The V gene's germline CDR1 is MNHEY and CDR2 SMNVEV (reference sequence). The CDR3 sequence is 16 residues long. V lost 6 bases and J lost 1, with 16 bases in between. The TCR sequence derives from a man aged 50 or older with Merkel cell carcinoma. Sample: lymph node tissue. This chain uses TRBV27 with TRBJ2-1; TRBD1 might be the D (5 bases). This CDR3 is CASSPVKGLSYNEQFF. The CDR3 region has the DNA TGTGCCAGCAGCCCAGTAAAGGGGTTATCCTACAATGAGCAGTTCTTC.